The 4 T cell receptor beta chains given below trace back to one sample, sequenced in a study of OX40 agonist ivuxolimab in advanced cancers. Libraries were made using the immunoSEQ multiplex PCR assay. TCRdb provides this immuneACCESS table in a form limited to in-frame rearrangements. Some clones are lacking; in checked studies, under half of them reflect an unresolved V gene, and why the rest are absent is not known. This sample is represented by tens of thousands of clones; around 91% of them were singletons. The ten largest clones represent 0.25% to 0.35% of the sample. The material sequenced was CD4+ or CD8+ T cells sorted from blood, taken in a trial of the OX40 agonist ivuxolimab. These receptors were collected from an adult with an advanced solid tumor such as melanoma, head and neck, liver or kidney cancer.

This chain connects TRBV2 to TRBJ2-1; D perhaps matches TRBD1 (6 bases). CDR3 length: 16 residues. CDR1 SNHLY and CDR2 FYNNEI come from the germline V gene. The ends were cut back, 3 bases at V and 1 base at J, with 13 bases in the middle. CDR3: CASSESGTFSYNEQFF. CDR3 sequence (DNA): TGTGCCAGCAGTGAGTCCGGGACATTTTCCTACAATGAGCAGTTCTTC.

The chain couples TRBV19 to TRBJ1-6, with 7 bases identical to TRBD1. V lost 1 base to trimming and J lost 9 bases; unmatched junction nucleotides: 3. The CDR3 loop spans 14 amino acids. Germline values: CDR1 LNHDA, CDR2 SQIVND (reference sequence). The CDR3 sequence is CASSIGQGFSPLHF. Here the CDR3 DNA reads TGTGCCAGTAGTATAGGACAGGGTTTTTCACCCCTCCACTTT.

The chain has TRBV7-8 and TRBJ1-5; the D is unclear. Germline V gene data show CDR1 as SGHVS and CDR2 as FQNEAQ. V was shortened by 1 base and J by 0 bases, with 13 bases between the two germline ends. The CDR3 length is 17 residues. CDR3 amino acids: CASSLEGRGFSNQPQHF. In DNA, the CDR3 is TGTGCCAGCAGCTTAGAAGGGCGGGGATTTAGCAATCAGCCCCAGCATTTT.

J is TRBJ1-2 and V is TRBV12-5, with TRBD1 as a possible D gene (6 bases). V was pared by 0 bases and J by 8 bases, with 16 bases between. Germline lookup yields CDR1 LGHNT and CDR2 FRNRAP. The CDR3 has 15 amino acids. The CDR3 coding sequence is TGTGCTAGTGGTTTGGTACAGGGTTCAGTAAAAGGCTACACCTTC. It is translated as CASGLVQGSVKGYTF.